This T cell receptor beta chain derives from a study of regulatory and conventional T cells in RAG deficiency. The study's findings and limits: Sorted Omenn CD25-high CD127-low cells may not be bona fide Tregs. RAG-deficient patients showed markedly lower Shannon entropy and higher Simpson indices than control T-cell subsets.

Measured with immunoSEQ multiplex PCR; TCRdb has only the in-frame clones, and not every one. The table has about 29,000 clones, roughly 95% seen once. V was shortened by 5 bases and J by 9 bases, with 11 bases between the two germline ends. The germline gives CDR1 SGHAT, CDR2 FQNNGV. The CDR3 runs 13 residues. The sorted conventional CD4+ T cells were CD25-low and CD127-high, with genomic DNA sequenced. A word on this clone: Its antigen remains unknown.

These same records also appear under a second study, on regulatory T cells. That source reports: Amplification used 52 TRBV primers and 13 TRBJ primers. In patients, unique TRB V-J pairs were restricted and V/J usage skewed, especially in Tregs.

The genes are TRBV11-2 and TRBJ1-6; D is unclear. Sequenced input: CD25- CD4+ T cells sorted from blood. The TCR originated in a human donor in good health. In DNA form, the CDR3 reads TGTGCCAGCAGCCCTGGTGCGGTTTCACCCCTCCACTTT. Its translation is CASSPGAVSPLHF.